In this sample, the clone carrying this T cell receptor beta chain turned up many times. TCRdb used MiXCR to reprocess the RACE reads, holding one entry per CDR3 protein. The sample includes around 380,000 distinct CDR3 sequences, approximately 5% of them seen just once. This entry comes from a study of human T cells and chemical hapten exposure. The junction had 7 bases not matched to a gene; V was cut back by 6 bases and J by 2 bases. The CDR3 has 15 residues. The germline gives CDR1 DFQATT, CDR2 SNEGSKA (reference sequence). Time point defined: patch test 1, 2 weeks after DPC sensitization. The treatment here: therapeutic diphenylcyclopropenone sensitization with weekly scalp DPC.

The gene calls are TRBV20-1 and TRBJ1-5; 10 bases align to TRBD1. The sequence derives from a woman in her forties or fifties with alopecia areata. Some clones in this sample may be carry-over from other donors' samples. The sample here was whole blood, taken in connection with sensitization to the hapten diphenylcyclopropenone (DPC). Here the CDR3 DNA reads TGCAGTGCGGACAGACAGGGGGCTGGCAATCAGCCCCAGCATTTT. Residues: CSADRQGAGNQPQHF.